The 32 T cell receptor beta chains below come from one sample, sequenced in a study of OX40 agonist ivuxolimab in advanced cancers. The library was prepared using the immunoSEQ multiplex PCR assay. In TCRdb, the immuneACCESS table is reduced to in-frame sequences with V and J assigned. These tables do not hold every clone; where another copy was compared, an unresolved V gene accounts for under half, and the others remain unexplained. This sample lists about 69,000 clones; 80% to 90% were detected once. Around 6% of the sample lies in the top ten. Sequenced here: CD4+ or CD8+ T cells sorted from blood, sampled in a trial of the OX40 agonist ivuxolimab. Every receptor here comes from an adult with an advanced solid tumor such as melanoma, head and neck, liver or kidney cancer.

The chain recombines TRBV4-2 with TRBJ1-1; unclear D gene. Germline loops: CDR1 LGHNA, CDR2 YNFKEQ. The CDR3 totals 16 residues. Trimming took off 3 bases at V and 0 bases at J, with 14 bases between the two ends. The CDR3 nucleotides read TGTGCCAGCAGCCAGGGTGAGACGGCAGTGAACACTGAAGCTTTCTTT. It is translated as CASSQGETAVNTEAFF.

This sequence joins TRBV7-6 and TRBJ2-3; D uncertain. Per the germline V gene, CDR1 is SGHVS and CDR2 is FNYEAQ. The CDR3 sequence is 18 residues long. V was clipped by 5 bases and J by 2 bases, with 23 bases between them. The DNA for the CDR3 is TGTGCCAGCAGCCCCCAAACTACAGTATCCCTGGCCACAGATACGCAGTATTTT. Translating gives CASSPQTTVSLATDTQYF.

The chain couples TRBV27 to TRBJ1-1; TRBD1 agrees at 7 bases. The CDR3 runs to 14 residues. Trimming at V came to 4 bases and at J to 1 base, leaving 3 bases not matched to a gene. Germline-derived CDR1 and CDR2 are MNHEY and SMNVEV (reference sequence). CDR3 DNA: TGTGCCAGCAGTTGGGGGACAGCGAACACTGAAGCTTTCTTT. Translation gives CASSWGTANTEAFF.

V and J are TRBV11-3 and TRBJ2-3; 8 bases align to TRBD1. The germline V gene encodes CDR1 SGHNT and CDR2 YENEEA. The CDR3 contains 17 residues. V was clipped by 3 bases and J by 4 bases; unmatched bases: 12. The CDR3 nucleotides read TGTGCCAGCAGCTTGGGGATCGGGCAGGGGGCATCAGATACGCAGTATTTT. As protein: CASSLGIGQGASDTQYF.

This sequence joins TRBV6-6 and TRBJ2-7; D is perhaps TRBD1 or TRBD2 (6 bases each). V lost 8 bases, J lost 1 base, and 21 bases lay in between. CDR1 is MNHNY, CDR2 SVGAGI, per germline (reference sequence). The CDR3 runs to 16 residues. CDR3 in amino acids: CASALEGGFNSYEQYF. In nucleotides, the CDR3 is TGTGCCAGCGCCCTGGAGGGGGGCTTTAATTCCTACGAGCAGTACTTC.

The genes are TRBV4-1 and TRBJ1-1; D ambiguous. Trimming pared 3 bases from V and 0 bases from J, leaving 8 bases between. The germline CDR1 and CDR2 sequences are MGHRA and YSYEKL. This CDR3 contains 14 residues. The CDR3, as DNA: TGCGCCAGCAGCCAGATTAGGATGAACACTGAAGCTTTCTTT. Protein: CASSQIRMNTEAFF.

V usage is TRBV6-5 and J usage is TRBJ1-5; D not resolved. There are 13 residues in the CDR3. Looked up from germline, CDR1 is MNHEY and CDR2 is SVGAGI. Trimming took off 5 bases at V and 5 bases at J, with 10 bases between the two ends. DNA for the CDR3: TGTGCCAGCAGTAGGGAGGTGGATCAGCCCCAGCATTTT. Residues: CASSREVDQPQHF.

The count of this clone is one. This chain joins TRBV12-5 and TRBJ2-3; D perhaps matches TRBD1 (5 bases). Trimming took 2 bases from V and 4 from J, leaving 10 bases between them. The CDR3 contains 14 residues. CDR1 is LGHNT and CDR2 is FRNRAP in the germline V gene. CDR3 in DNA: TGTGCTAGTGGTTTGTCCAGGGAACCAGATACGCAGTATTTT. Its translation is CASGLSREPDTQYF.

The chain couples TRBV28 to TRBJ2-7; 7 bases line up with TRBD1. J lost 1 base, V lost 2 bases, and 14 bases had no gene match. The V gene's germline CDR1 is MDHEN and CDR2 SYDVKM. This CDR3 has 18 amino acids. Here the CDR3 reads CASSLLRQGTTKSYEQYF. In DNA, the CDR3 is TGTGCCAGCAGTTTACTTAGACAGGGAACTACGAAATCCTACGAGCAGTACTTC.

The V and J genes are TRBV11-2 and TRBJ1-2; D perhaps matches TRBD1 (5 bases). Trimming removed 2 bases from V and 6 bases from J, with 10 bases in between. CDR1 and CDR2 from the germline V gene are SGHAT and FQNNGV. The CDR3 consists of 13 residues. The CDR3: CASSLNGGNGYTF. The CDR3, as DNA: TGTGCCAGCAGCTTAAATGGGGGAAATGGCTACACCTTC.

Note on this clone: Within the sample, other DNA sequences also encode this same CDR3. The rearrangement links TRBV30 to TRBJ1-1; no definite D call. Trimming stripped 0 bases from V and 1 base from J, with 6 bases between. The CDR3 runs to 13 residues. The germline V gene encodes CDR1 GTSNPN and CDR2 SVGIG (reference sequence). The CDR3 spells CAWSVLENTEAFF. The CDR3 DNA is TGTGCCTGGAGTGTACTAGAGAACACTGAAGCTTTCTTT. Complete variable domain (other parts from reference TRBV30 and TRBJ1-1): SQTIHQWPATLVQPVGSPLSLECTVEGTSNPNLYWYRQAAGRGLQLLFYSVGIGQISSEVPQNLSASRPQDRQFILSSKKLLLSDSGFYLCAWSVLENTEAFFGQGTRLTVV.

The chain couples TRBV7-2 to TRBJ1-2, with D perhaps TRBD1 (6 bases). Germline-derived CDR1 and CDR2 are SGHTA and FQGNSA. The CDR3 contains 12 residues. The V end was cut by 3 bases, the J end by 7 bases, with 9 bases between. CDR3 in amino acids: CASSFTGLGYTF. The DNA of the CDR3 is TGTGCCAGCAGCTTTACAGGGCTTGGCTACACCTTC.

The chain combines TRBV30 with TRBJ2-7; D may match TRBD1 or TRBD2 (5 bases each). CDR1 GTSNPN and CDR2 SVGIG come from the germline V gene (reference sequence). The CDR3 contains 13 residues. Trimming took 3 bases from V and 6 from J, leaving 15 bases between them. CDR3 protein: CAWRKGPRLEQYF. CDR3 in DNA: TGTGCCTGGAGGAAGGGACCTCGTCTCGAGCAGTACTTC.

This chain links TRBV9 with TRBJ1-2; D is undetermined. V was clipped by 3 bases and J by 5 bases, with 8 bases between them. The CDR3 contains 12 residues. From germline, CDR1 is SGDLS and CDR2 YYNGEE. The CDR3 region has the DNA TGTGCCAGCAGCGCTGAAGGATATGGCTACACCTTC. The encoded protein is CASSAEGYGYTF.

The chain is built from TRBV6-5 and TRBJ2-1; D possibly matches TRBD1 or TRBD2 (6 bases each). The CDR3 length is 15 residues. The germline V gene has CDR1 MNHEY and CDR2 SVGAGI. V lost 5 bases and J 7 bases, leaving 18 bases between the germline ends. The CDR3 loop reads CASSPHGGWENEQFF. CDR3 DNA: TGTGCCAGCAGTCCCCACGGGGGCTGGGAGAATGAGCAGTTCTTC.

The rearrangement uses TRBV11-2 and TRBJ2-5; 10 nucleotides match TRBD1. The ends lost 1 base at V and 5 bases at J; junction bases unmatched: 13. The CDR3 contains 18 residues. Germline V gene lookup returns CDR1 SGHAT and CDR2 FQNNGV. For the CDR3, the DNA is TGTGCCAGCAGCTTAGTACGAGGGGACAGGGGCTCTAGGGAGACCCAGTACTTC. It yields the protein CASSLVRGDRGSRETQYF.

In the case of this clone: Relative to the germline gene, one junction end is altered; a read error may explain this. This chain links TRBV7-7 with TRBJ2-2; weak D call: TRBD1 (6 bases). From germline, CDR1 is SSHAT and CDR2 FNYEAQ (reference sequence). CDR3 length equals 14 residues. CDR3 in amino acids: CASSLRGNAGELFF. The CDR3 DNA reads TGTGCTAGCAGCTTAAGGGGGAACGCCGGGGAGCTGTTTTTT.

The DNA of the CDR3 is TGTGCCAGCAGCGCCGGGACAGGGGGCGGTGAGCAGTTCTTC. Its translation is CASSAGTGGGEQFF. This chain links TRBV9 with TRBJ2-1, with 12 bases identical to TRBD1. CDR3 length: 14 residues. V lost 3 bases, J lost 9 bases, and 4 bases stayed unmatched. CDR1 is SGDLS and CDR2 is YYNGEE in the germline V gene.

The chain has TRBV27 and TRBJ1-2, with unresolved D. CDR1 is MNHEY and CDR2 is SMNVEV in the germline V gene (reference sequence). Trimming pared 5 bases from V and 1 base from J, leaving 8 bases between. This CDR3 has 13 residues. The CDR3 protein is CASSPSDNYGYTF. The CDR3 DNA follows: TGTGCCAGCAGTCCGAGTGATAACTATGGCTACACCTTC.

Notes on this clone: Relative to the germline gene, one junction end is altered; a read error may explain this. The rearrangement uses TRBV7-7 and TRBJ2-5; D perhaps matches TRBD2 (5 bases). The CDR3 loop spans 14 amino acids. The germline V gene encodes CDR1 SSHAT and CDR2 FNYEAQ (reference sequence). The CDR3 region has the DNA TGTGCTAGCAGCTTAGCCCGGGGCCAAGAGACCCAGTACTTC. Its protein is CASSLARGQETQYF.

The rearrangement uses TRBV7-9 and TRBJ1-5; TRBD1 matches 7 bases. V shed 1 base and J 4 bases; nucleotides not matched to a gene: 4. Germline V gene sequence: CDR1 SEHNR, CDR2 FQNEAQ (reference sequence). The CDR3 has 15 amino acids. CDR3 DNA sequence: TGTGCCAGCAGCTTAGATGGGACAGATAATCAGCCCCAGCATTTT. Encoded protein: CASSLDGTDNQPQHF.

The chain has TRBV15 and TRBJ1-5; D unresolved. The CDR3 is 15 residues long. Germline CDR1 LNHNV, CDR2 YYDKDF (reference sequence). The germline V and J ends were trimmed by 5 bases and 4 bases, with 15 bases remaining between them. CDR3 protein: CATSGSGGRNQPQHF. The CDR3 DNA reads as TGTGCCACCAGCGGGTCAGGTGGTAGGAATCAGCCCCAGCATTTT. The variable domain in full, completed from reference TRBV15 and TRBJ1-5, reads DAMVIQNPRYQVTQFGKPVTLSCSQTLNHNVMYWYQQKSSQAPKLLFHYYDKDFNNEADTPDNFQSRRPNTSFCFLDIRSPGLGDTAMYLCATSGSGGRNQPQHFGDGTRLSIL.

The rearrangement links TRBV11-2 to TRBJ1-3, with 9 positions matching TRBD1. Unmatched junction bases numbered 11, after V lost 4 bases and J lost 4 bases. This CDR3 spans 17 amino acids. CDR1 and CDR2 from the germline V gene are SGHAT and FQNNGV. Written as DNA, the CDR3 is TGTGCCAGCAGCTCTTACCTTGGACAGGGGTACGGAAACACCATATATTTT. Protein sequence: CASSSYLGQGYGNTIYF.

The gene calls are TRBV27 and TRBJ2-1, with a tentative D call TRBD1 (5 bases). The CDR3 length is 14 residues. CDR1 is MNHEY and CDR2 is SMNVEV in the germline V gene (reference sequence). V was cut by 2 bases and J by 3 bases, with 8 bases left in between. CDR3 sequence reads: CASSLQDNYNEQFF. As DNA, the CDR3 is TGTGCCAGCAGTTTACAGGACAACTACAATGAGCAGTTCTTC.

V and J are TRBV11-2 and TRBJ1-2; the D is unclear. The germline V gene has CDR1 SGHAT and CDR2 FQNNGV. The CDR3 loop spans 14 amino acids. V was shortened by 2 bases and J by 4 bases, with 11 bases between the two germline ends. CDR3 bases: TGTGCCAGCAGCTTACAAAACGGCGGCTATGGCTACACCTTC. It translates to CASSLQNGGYGYTF.

The V and J genes are TRBV5-5 and TRBJ1-5, with 8 bases that match TRBD1. The V gene end was trimmed by 0 bases and the J gene end by 4 bases; junction bases not matched to a gene: 3. The V gene's germline CDR1 is SGHKS and CDR2 YYEKEE (reference sequence). The CDR3 covers 15 residues. CDR3 loop: CASSLATGDNQPQHF. The CDR3 DNA reads TGTGCCAGCAGCTTGGCGACAGGGGATAATCAGCCCCAGCATTTT.

On this clone: One end of the junction varies from germline; a read error may be responsible. V gene TRBV13 combines with J gene TRBJ2-7, with a weak D call TRBD2 (6 bases). Germline CDR1 and CDR2: PRHDT and FYEKMQ (reference sequence). The CDR3 is 13 amino acids. This CDR3 reads CASSPEGSYEQYF. The CDR3 nucleotides are TGCGCCAGCAGCCCGGAGGGCTCCTACGAGCAGTACTTC.

This clone was counted at least ten times. V usage is TRBV6-5 and J usage is TRBJ2-3, with a possible D match to TRBD1 (6 bases). V shed 6 bases and J shed 5 bases, with 9 bases lying between them. The CDR3 runs 12 residues. From germline, CDR1 is MNHEY and CDR2 SVGAGI. The CDR3 loop is CASRLGGDTQYF. The CDR3 coding sequence is TGTGCCAGCAGGCTAGGGGGAGATACGCAGTATTTT.

The chain has TRBV7-2 and TRBJ1-5; D is undetermined. The CDR3 spans 13 residues. Germline V gene sequence: CDR1 SGHTA, CDR2 FQGNSA. Trimming stripped 3 bases from V and 7 bases from J, with 10 bases between. The CDR3 DNA sequence: TGTGCCAGCAGCTTCCTCTCCGGGCAGCCCCAGCATTTT. It encodes CASSFLSGQPQHF.

This sequence joins TRBV28 and TRBJ2-7; D possibly corresponds to TRBD1 (5 bases). The V end lost 3 bases, the J end lost 5 bases, and 8 bases lay between the germline ends. Looked up from germline, CDR1 is MDHEN and CDR2 is SYDVKM. The CDR3 totals 12 residues. CDR3 protein: CASSLWGHEQYF. The CDR3, as DNA: TGTGCCAGCAGTTTGTGGGGCCACGAGCAGTACTTC.

V is TRBV7-8 and J is TRBJ1-5; no clear D gene. V was pared by 4 bases and J by 9 bases, with 13 bases between. Germline assignment: CDR1 SGHVS and CDR2 FQNEAQ. CDR3 length: 13 residues. CDR3 nucleotide sequence: TGTGCCAGCAGCTCCCGGGCCCTCATGCCCCAGCATTTT. It encodes CASSSRALMPQHF.

The gene calls are TRBV11-2 and TRBJ2-1, with D possibly TRBD1 on 6 matching bases. V was trimmed by 1 base and J by 0 bases, leaving 16 bases between them. Germline CDR1 reads SGHAT; CDR2 reads FQNNGV. This CDR3 comprises 18 residues. This chain's CDR3 is CASSLGWDKKSSYNEQFF. The CDR3 coding sequence is TGTGCCAGCAGCTTAGGATGGGACAAAAAGAGCTCCTACAATGAGCAGTTCTTC.